These 24 T cell receptor beta chains share one sample of origin, sequenced in a study of blood T cell repertoires in COVID-19. TCRdb's table, derived via immunoSEQ multiplex PCR, lists solely in-frame clones and lacks some. This sample carries hundreds of thousands of clones, 70% to 90% of them seen once, and the ten largest clones take around 1.7%. The specimen sequenced was PBMCs or T cells enriched from blood (not recorded which). The receptors originated from a man aged 35-49 years who had recovered from COVID-19.

This clone appeared a single time. The V and J genes are TRBV18 and TRBJ2-1, with 9 bases identical to TRBD2. Germline V CDR1 and CDR2: KGHSH, LQKENI. Trimming cost V 5 bases and J 3 bases; bases outside gene matches: 11. The CDR3 totals 17 residues. The CDR3 loop is CASSGLGGSGSYNEQFF. CDR3 nucleotide sequence: TGTGCCAGCTCAGGGCTTGGGGGTAGCGGGAGCTACAATGAGCAGTTCTTC. Based on the CDR3 plus reference TRBV18 and TRBJ2-1, the full variable domain is NAGVMQNPRHLVRRRGQEARLRCSPMKGHSHVYWYRQLPEEGLKFMVYLQKENIIDESGMPKERFSAEFPKEGPSILRIQQVVRGDSAAYFCASSGLGGSGSYNEQFFGPGTRLTVL.

This chain's CDR3 is CASSLSGTVYEQYF. The CDR3 coding sequence is TGTGCCAGCTCACTATCCGGGACAGTCTACGAGCAGTACTTC. This rearrangement joins TRBV18 to TRBJ2-7, with 7 nucleotides matching TRBD1. From germline, CDR1 is KGHSH and CDR2 LQKENI. V shed 4 bases, J shed 3 bases, and the junction held 6 bases outside the gene matches. This CDR3 has 14 amino acids. Looking up the rest from reference TRBV18 and TRBJ2-7 gives the full variable domain: NAGVMQNPRHLVRRRGQEARLRCSPMKGHSHVYWYRQLPEEGLKFMVYLQKENIIDESGMPKERFSAEFPKEGPSILRIQQVVRGDSAAYFCASSLSGTVYEQYFGPGTRLTVT.

In this sample, this clone turned up once. Within the sample, other DNA sequences also encode this same CDR3. The chain employs TRBV3-1 (or the pseudogene TRBV3-2) and TRBJ2-5, with D unresolved. CDR3 length: 12 residues. In germline, CDR1 is LGHDT, CDR2 YNNKEL (reference sequence). The V end was cut by 0 bases, the J end by 5 bases, with 4 bases between. The CDR3 DNA reads as TGTGCCAGCAGCCAAGATCTGGAGACCCAGTACTTC. Translating it yields CASSQDLETQYF.

In its sample, this clone was seen once. The J gene is TRBJ2-1, the V gene TRBV25-1, with TRBD2 matching 13 bases. Germline V gene data show CDR1 as MGHDK and CDR2 as SYGVNS. The CDR3 contains 16 residues. The V segment lost 8 bases and the J segment 6 bases; nucleotides outside the gene matches: 10. The CDR3 region has the DNA TGTGCCAGCTCCCGGACTAGCGGGAGACGAATCAATGAGCAGTTCTTC. Protein: CASSRTSGRRINEQFF.

This chain connects TRBV2 to TRBJ2-1; the match to TRBD1 covers 9 bases. The CDR3 is made up of 14 amino acids. CDR1 and CDR2 from the germline V gene are SNHLY and FYNNEI. V gave up 5 bases and J gave up 7 bases; unmatched junction bases: 6. CDR3 loop: CASSLLDRGNEQFF. The CDR3 nucleotides are TGTGCCAGCAGTCTCCTTGACAGGGGGAATGAGCAGTTCTTC.

This chain links TRBV6-5 with TRBJ1-5; TRBD1 aligns across 7 bases. V was pared by 0 bases and J by 5 bases, with 4 bases of the junction left unmatched. The CDR3 contains 15 residues. CDR1 and CDR2 (germline): MNHEY, SVGAGI. CDR3 nucleotide sequence: TGTGCCAGCAGTTACTCAAAGACAGGGTATCAGCCCCAGCATTTT. This translates into CASSYSKTGYQPQHF.

This clone occurred once. V is TRBV15 and J is TRBJ1-1; D uncertain. The V end lost 6 bases, the J end lost 0 bases, and 14 bases lay between the germline ends. The CDR3 sequence is 15 residues long. Germline loops: CDR1 LNHNV, CDR2 YYDKDF (reference sequence). The CDR3 region has the DNA TGTGCCACCAGTTTGGGCGGGGAATTGAACACTGAAGCTTTCTTT. Residues: CATSLGGELNTEAFF. The full variable domain, with the rest looked up from reference TRBV15 and TRBJ1-1, is DAMVIQNPRYQVTQFGKPVTLSCSQTLNHNVMYWYQQKSSQAPKLLFHYYDKDFNNEADTPDNFQSRRPNTSFCFLDIRSPGLGDTAMYLCATSLGGELNTEAFFGQGTRLTVV.

The rearrangement uses TRBV6-5 and TRBJ1-2, with D tentatively TRBD1 (5 bases). The CDR3 consists of 15 residues. CDR1 is MNHEY and CDR2 is SVGAGI in the germline V gene. V lost 4 bases, J lost 4 bases, and 16 bases lay in between. The CDR3 region is CASSSTRDFFYGYTF. For the CDR3, the DNA is TGTGCCAGCAGTTCAACGCGGGACTTTTTCTATGGCTACACCTTC.

The V gene is TRBV3-1 (or the pseudogene TRBV3-2), the J gene TRBJ1-6; D remains unclear. The CDR3 sequence is 17 residues long. With 2 bases removed from V and 3 bases from J, the gap between germline ends came to 14 bases. CDR1 is LGHDT and CDR2 is YNNKEL in the germline V gene (reference sequence). The CDR3 DNA follows: TGTGCCAGCAGCCAACCTCACGGACGGGACTATAATTCACCCCTCCACTTT. This translates into CASSQPHGRDYNSPLHF.

This chain links TRBV19 with TRBJ1-5, with 7 nucleotides matching TRBD1. Germline lookup yields CDR1 LNHDA and CDR2 SQIVND (reference sequence). This CDR3 has 18 residues. Trimming took 3 bases from V and 0 from J; bases not matched to a gene: 11. The CDR3 sequence is CASSMRRRTGLSNQPQHF. CDR3 DNA sequence: TGTGCCAGTAGTATGCGACGGAGGACAGGACTTAGCAATCAGCCCCAGCATTTT.

The chain has TRBV3-1 (or the pseudogene TRBV3-2) and TRBJ2-2, with TRBD2 matching over 7 bases. Germline CDR1 reads LGHDT; CDR2 reads YNNKEL (reference sequence). Trimming cost V 0 bases and J 5 bases; bases outside gene matches: 9. CDR3 size: 17 residues. The CDR3 reads CASSQENRGGKTGELFF. The DNA of the CDR3 is TGTGCCAGCAGCCAAGAAAATCGCGGGGGTAAAACCGGGGAGCTGTTTTTT.

This CDR3 is CASSLGADRSYEQYF. CDR3 DNA: TGTGCCAGCAGCTTGGGCGCGGACAGGTCCTACGAGCAGTACTTC. J is TRBJ2-7 and V is TRBV11-3; the match to TRBD1 covers 7 bases. CDR3 length equals 15 residues. V shed 3 bases and J 1 base; nucleotides not matched to a gene: 6. Germline CDR1 is SGHNT and CDR2 is YENEEA.

The chain is built from TRBV2 and TRBJ1-5, with a weak D call TRBD1 (5 bases). Looked up from germline, CDR1 is SNHLY and CDR2 is FYNNEI. Trimming stripped 5 bases from V and 5 bases from J, with 13 bases between. CDR3 length: 14 residues. The chain's CDR3 is CASSPVGGDQPQHF. CDR3 coding DNA: TGTGCCAGCAGTCCGGTGGGAGGGGATCAGCCCCAGCATTTT.

The chain employs TRBV7-8 and TRBJ1-1; the D gene is possibly TRBD1 (6 bases). The CDR3 runs 14 residues. Trimming pared 5 bases from V and 3 bases from J, leaving 13 bases between. CDR1 is SGHVS and CDR2 is FQNEAQ in the germline V gene. This CDR3 reads CASSLQGGDTEAFF. The CDR3 coding sequence is TGTGCCAGCAGCCTACAGGGTGGGGACACTGAAGCTTTCTTT. Combining the CDR3 with reference TRBV7-8 and TRBJ1-1 gives the whole variable domain GAGVSQSPRYKVAKRGQDVALRCDPISGHVSLFWYQQALGQGPEFLTYFQNEAQLDKSGLPSDRFFAERPEGSVSTLKIQRTQQEDSAVYLCASSLQGGDTEAFFGQGTRLTVV.

The rearrangement joins TRBV3-1 (or the pseudogene TRBV3-2) to TRBJ2-4; TRBD2 matches 7 bases. The V segment lost 7 bases and the J segment 9 bases; nucleotides outside the gene matches: 6. The CDR3 is made up of 12 amino acids. The germline gives CDR1 LGHDT, CDR2 YNNKEL (reference sequence). This CDR3 reads CASMGGIGIQYF. The CDR3 coding sequence is TGTGCCAGCATGGGAGGGATCGGCATTCAGTACTTC.

This clone was found once. The chain combines TRBV3-1 (or the pseudogene TRBV3-2) with TRBJ2-4, with a tentative D call TRBD2 (7 bases). Trimming cost V 4 bases and J 7 bases, with 14 bases left between them. Germline loops: CDR1 LGHDT, CDR2 YNNKEL (reference sequence). The CDR3 has 14 residues. The chain's CDR3 is CASSRGGGRNIQYF. The CDR3, as DNA: TGTGCCAGCAGCCGGGGAGGGGGGCGGAACATTCAGTACTTC.

The J gene is TRBJ1-4, the V gene TRBV28; TRBD1 is a possible D gene (6 bases). Per the germline V gene, CDR1 is MDHEN and CDR2 is SYDVKM. The length of the CDR3 is 14 residues. Between the trimmed V and J ends, which lost 10 bases and 6 bases, there was a span of 18 bases. The CDR3 DNA reads as TGTGCCACCCACCGGGGGGCGCGGGATGAAAAACTGTTTTTT. Translated: CATHRGARDEKLFF.

This clone was observed a handful of times. V gene TRBV4-2 combines with J gene TRBJ2-7; a weak D match, TRBD2 (5 bases). This CDR3 spans 16 amino acids. Germline V CDR1 and CDR2: LGHNA, YNFKEQ. The V and J ends lost 0 bases and 0 bases respectively, with 12 bases between them. CDR3 nucleotides: TGTGCCAGCAGCCAAGAACTAGGGATGATCTCCTACGAGCAGTACTTC. Translation: CASSQELGMISYEQYF.

The chain employs TRBV11-2 and TRBJ1-4; 9 nucleotides agree with TRBD1. This CDR3 spans 11 amino acids. Germline CDR1 is SGHAT and CDR2 is FQNNGV. Trimming removed 5 bases from V and 14 bases from J; junction bases left unmatched: 3. The CDR3 loop is CASSAGTGLFF. The DNA for the CDR3 is TGTGCCAGCAGCGCGGGGACAGGGCTGTTTTTT.

This chain connects TRBV19 to TRBJ1-5; possibly TRBD1 for D (5 bases). The V end was cut by 1 base, the J end by 3 bases, with 10 bases between. This CDR3 is 15 amino acids long. Germline CDR1 reads LNHDA; CDR2 reads SQIVND (reference sequence). CDR3 protein: CASSIGDRFNQPQHF. DNA of the CDR3: TGTGCCAGTAGTATAGGCGACAGATTCAATCAGCCCCAGCATTTT.

The chain combines TRBV30 with TRBJ2-3; weak D call: TRBD1 (5 bases). Germline lookup yields CDR1 GTSNPN and CDR2 SVGIG (reference sequence). The CDR3 consists of 13 residues. Trimming took 3 bases from V and 2 from J, leaving 9 bases between them. The CDR3 reads CAWSPRDTDTQYF. CDR3 coding DNA: TGTGCCTGGAGCCCCAGGGACACAGATACGCAGTATTTT.

The V call is TRBV7-3, the J call TRBJ1-1; 7 nucleotides agree with TRBD1. The CDR3 contains 13 residues. The trim removed 2 bases at V and 5 bases at J, leaving 2 bases unmatched. Germline lookup yields CDR1 SGHTA and CDR2 FQGTGA. The CDR3 coding sequence is TGTGCCAGCAGCTTAGGACAGGCTACTGAAGCTTTCTTT. Translation gives CASSLGQATEAFF.

The chain has TRBV27 and TRBJ2-1, with D possibly matching TRBD1 (5 bases). This CDR3 spans 13 amino acids. Trimming stripped 3 bases from V and 6 bases from J, with 9 bases between. Germline CDR1 and CDR2: MNHEY and SMNVEV (reference sequence). Here the CDR3 reads CASSFSDSNEQFF. The CDR3 coding sequence is TGTGCCAGCAGTTTCTCCGACAGCAATGAGCAGTTCTTC.

The chain joins TRBV9 to TRBJ1-5; 7 bases align to TRBD1. V lost 0 bases to trimming and J lost 7 bases; unmatched junction nucleotides: 7. The CDR3 runs 15 residues. Germline CDR1 SGDLS, CDR2 YYNGEE. CDR3 protein: CASSVGTGVGQPQHF. The DNA of the CDR3 is TGTGCCAGCAGCGTAGGTACAGGGGTCGGGCAGCCCCAGCATTTT.